This is a list of T cell receptor beta chains from one sample in a study of blood T cell repertoires in COVID-19. The table came from immunoSEQ multiplex PCR; TCRdb's copy has only in-frame clones and leaves some out. This sample yields about 230,000 clones, of which 80% to 90% are seen a single time; 1.4% belongs to the top ten. Source material: peripheral blood. The receptors were sampled from a woman aged 40 to 50 who had recovered from COVID-19. Both conserved end residues are part of each CDR3. D genes are given only for firm matches. Clone size is not always given. Where it is, it says once, few, many or a class for expanded clones.

D gene: TRBD1
V gene: TRBV6-5
CDR3 length: 15
clone size: NA
J gene: TRBJ1-6
CDR3 protein: CASRLGQGAISPLHF
CDR3 DNA: TGTGCCAGCAGACTAGGACAGGGGGCGATTTCACCCCTCCACTTT

D gene: TRBD2
V gene: TRBV7-8
CDR3 length: 21
clone size: NA
J gene: TRBJ2-5
CDR3 protein: CASSLGMPGLLSGGLQETQYF
CDR3 DNA: TGTGCCAGCAGCTTAGGGATGCCGGGGTTACTTAGCGGGGGACTCCAAGAGACCCAGTACTTC

D gene: NA
V gene: TRBV11-3
CDR3 length: 14
clone size: NA
J gene: TRBJ1-1
CDR3 protein: CASSLSTENTEAFF
CDR3 DNA: TGTGCCAGCAGCCTATCGACAGAGAACACTGAAGCTTTCTTT

D gene: TRBD2
V gene: TRBV5-1
CDR3 length: 20
clone size: NA
J gene: TRBJ2-5
CDR3 protein: CASSLWGFSGGPAHQETQYF
CDR3 DNA: TGCGCCAGCAGCTTATGGGGGTTTAGCGGGGGGCCCGCCCACCAAGAGACCCAGTACTTC

D gene: TRBD1
V gene: TRBV7-2
CDR3 length: 13
clone size: NA
J gene: TRBJ2-1
CDR3 protein: CASSSTGGNEQFF
CDR3 DNA: TGTGCCAGCAGCTCAACAGGGGGGAATGAGCAGTTCTTC

D gene: NA
V gene: TRBV4-3
CDR3 length: 18
clone size: NA
J gene: TRBJ2-2
CDR3 protein: CASSQDPRSSANTGELFF
CDR3 DNA: TGCGCCAGCAGCCAAGACCCACGCTCCAGCGCGAACACCGGGGAGCTGTTTTTT

D gene: TRBD2
V gene: TRBV7-9
CDR3 length: 11
clone size: NA
J gene: TRBJ2-1
CDR3 protein: CASSAGGEQFF
CDR3 DNA: TGTGCCAGCAGCGCGGGGGGTGAGCAGTTCTTC

D gene: NA
V gene: TRBV7-3
CDR3 length: 15
clone size: NA
J gene: TRBJ1-3
CDR3 protein: CASSPSGGSGNTIYF
CDR3 DNA: TGTGCCAGCAGCCCTTCGGGGGGGTCCGGAAACACCATATATTTT

D gene: TRBD1
V gene: TRBV4-1
CDR3 length: 12
clone size: few
J gene: TRBJ1-2
CDR3 protein: CASSRDSYGYTF
CDR3 DNA: TGCGCCAGCAGCCGGGACAGCTATGGCTACACCTTC

D gene: TRBD1
V gene: TRBV5-8
CDR3 length: 15
clone size: NA
J gene: TRBJ2-7
CDR3 protein: CASSSGQGIPYEQYF
CDR3 DNA: TGTGCCAGCAGCTCAGGACAGGGGATTCCCTACGAGCAGTACTTC

D gene: NA
V gene: TRBV15
CDR3 length: 14
clone size: NA
J gene: TRBJ1-3
CDR3 protein: CATSRDNFGNTIYF
CDR3 DNA: TGTGCCACCAGCAGAGATAATTTTGGAAACACCATATATTTT

D gene: NA
V gene: TRBV4-2
CDR3 length: 11
clone size: few
J gene: TRBJ1-6
CDR3 protein: CASRENSPLHF
CDR3 DNA: TGTGCCAGCAGGGAGAATTCACCCCTCCACTTT

D gene: NA
V gene: TRBV7-2
CDR3 length: 17
clone size: few
J gene: TRBJ1-1
CDR3 protein: CASSLVGVGVGNTEAFF
CDR3 DNA: TGTGCCAGCAGCTTAGTTGGAGTCGGAGTCGGGAACACTGAAGCTTTCTTT

D gene: NA
V gene: TRBV25-1
CDR3 length: 14
clone size: NA
J gene: TRBJ1-3
CDR3 protein: CASSEVNSGNTIYF
CDR3 DNA: TGTGCCAGCAGTGAAGTCAACTCTGGAAACACCATATATTTT

D gene: TRBD1
V gene: TRBV5-4
CDR3 length: 15
clone size: NA
J gene: TRBJ2-2
CDR3 protein: CASSRPGTGTGELFF
CDR3 DNA: TGTGCCAGCAGCCGTCCCGGGACAGGCACCGGGGAGCTGTTTTTT

D gene: TRBD2
V gene: TRBV6-1
CDR3 length: 16
clone size: NA
J gene: TRBJ2-7
CDR3 protein: CASSESQAGFSYEQYF
CDR3 DNA: TGTGCCAGCAGTGAATCACAAGCGGGGTTCTCCTACGAGCAGTACTTC

D gene: NA
V gene: TRBV5-1
CDR3 length: 14
clone size: NA
J gene: TRBJ2-7
CDR3 protein: CASSGRTGAYEQYF
CDR3 DNA: TGCGCCAGCAGTGGCCGAACAGGAGCCTACGAGCAGTACTTC

D gene: NA
V gene: TRBV5-1
CDR3 length: 16
clone size: NA
J gene: TRBJ2-5
CDR3 protein: CASSLVARAGAETQYF
CDR3 DNA: TGCGCCAGCAGCTTGGTCGCGAGGGCAGGGGCAGAGACCCAGTACTTC

D gene: NA
V gene: TRBV6-2/TRBV6-3
CDR3 length: 13
clone size: NA
J gene: TRBJ2-5
CDR3 protein: CASSYPGMETQYF
CDR3 DNA: TGTGCCAGCAGTTACCCCGGGATGGAGACCCAGTACTTC

D gene: NA
V gene: TRBV6-5
CDR3 length: 13
clone size: NA
J gene: TRBJ1-3
CDR3 protein: CASSYSPGGTIYF
CDR3 DNA: TGTGCCAGCAGTTACTCCCCAGGAGGAACCATATATTTT

D gene: NA
V gene: TRBV7-9
CDR3 length: 15
clone size: NA
J gene: TRBJ1-6
CDR3 protein: CASSGQAGLWSPLHF
CDR3 DNA: TGTGCCAGCAGCGGGCAGGCCGGTTTATGGTCACCCCTCCACTTT

D gene: TRBD1
V gene: TRBV5-4
CDR3 length: 16
clone size: NA
J gene: TRBJ1-2
CDR3 protein: CASSTSKDRAGYGYTF
CDR3 DNA: TGTGCCAGCAGCACGAGCAAGGACAGGGCTGGCTATGGCTACACCTTC

D gene: TRBD2
V gene: TRBV3-1/TRBV3-2
CDR3 length: 14
clone size: few
J gene: TRBJ2-7
CDR3 protein: CASSRVAGSYEQYF
CDR3 DNA: TGTGCCAGCAGCCGCGTAGCGGGGTCCTACGAGCAGTACTTC

D gene: TRBD2
V gene: TRBV5-4
CDR3 length: 14
clone size: NA
J gene: TRBJ2-3
CDR3 protein: CASSGGGATDTQYF
CDR3 DNA: TGTGCCAGCAGCGGCGGGGGGGCAACAGATACGCAGTATTTT

D gene: NA
V gene: TRBV5-1
CDR3 length: 18
clone size: NA
J gene: TRBJ1-1
CDR3 protein: CASSLGPQGLGMNTEAFF
CDR3 DNA: TGCGCCAGCAGCTTGGGGCCTCAGGGCCTGGGAATGAACACTGAAGCTTTCTTT

D gene: TRBD1
V gene: TRBV5-1
CDR3 length: 14
clone size: NA
J gene: TRBJ1-1
CDR3 protein: CASRPSTGGTEAFF
CDR3 DNA: TGCGCCAGCAGACCATCGACAGGGGGCACTGAAGCTTTCTTT

D gene: TRBD1
V gene: TRBV30
CDR3 length: 14
clone size: NA
J gene: TRBJ1-2
CDR3 protein: CAWAAGGVNYGYTF
CDR3 DNA: TGTGCCTGGGCGGCAGGGGGCGTTAACTATGGCTACACCTTC

D gene: NA
V gene: TRBV11-3
CDR3 length: 20
clone size: NA
J gene: TRBJ2-4
CDR3 protein: CASSLAPPGLTFLAKNIQYF
CDR3 DNA: TGTGCCAGCAGCTTAGCCCCTCCGGGACTGACTTTTCTAGCCAAAAACATTCAGTACTTC

D gene: TRBD2
V gene: TRBV6-2/TRBV6-3
CDR3 length: 15
clone size: few
J gene: TRBJ2-7
CDR3 protein: CASSQTSGDPYEQYF
CDR3 DNA: TGTGCCAGCAGCCAGACTAGCGGGGACCCCTACGAGCAGTACTTC

D gene: NA
V gene: TRBV6-5
CDR3 length: 13
clone size: NA
J gene: TRBJ1-6
CDR3 protein: CASSLQMDSPLHF
CDR3 DNA: TGTGCCAGCAGTTTACAGATGGATTCACCCCTCCACTTT

D gene: TRBD1
V gene: TRBV3-1/TRBV3-2
CDR3 length: 15
clone size: NA
J gene: TRBJ2-7
CDR3 protein: CASRLRGTGFGEQYF
CDR3 DNA: TGTGCCAGCAGGCTTAGGGGGACAGGGTTCGGCGAGCAGTACTTC

D gene: TRBD1
V gene: TRBV10-3
CDR3 length: 15
clone size: NA
J gene: TRBJ1-5
CDR3 protein: CAISESRQGVQPQHF
CDR3 DNA: TGTGCCATCAGTGAGTCAAGGCAGGGGGTTCAGCCCCAGCATTTT

D gene: TRBD1
V gene: TRBV7-9
CDR3 length: 15
clone size: few
J gene: TRBJ1-3
CDR3 protein: CASSLQGAAGNTIYF
CDR3 DNA: TGTGCCAGCAGCTTGCAGGGGGCAGCAGGAAACACCATATATTTT

D gene: NA
V gene: TRBV7-2
CDR3 length: 16
clone size: NA
J gene: TRBJ2-3
CDR3 protein: CASSLEQLGNTDTQYF
CDR3 DNA: TGTGCCAGCAGCTTAGAACAGCTGGGCAACACAGATACGCAGTATTTT

D gene: TRBD1
V gene: TRBV3-1/TRBV3-2
CDR3 length: 14
clone size: NA
J gene: TRBJ1-1
CDR3 protein: CASSLRGLGTEAFF
CDR3 DNA: TGTGCCAGCAGCCTTAGGGGGCTCGGCACTGAAGCTTTCTTT

D gene: NA
V gene: TRBV30
CDR3 length: 16
clone size: NA
J gene: TRBJ2-1
CDR3 protein: CALQAGRGAGYNEQFF
CDR3 DNA: TGTGCCTTACAAGCCGGAAGGGGCGCCGGTTACAATGAGCAGTTCTTC

D gene: TRBD1
V gene: TRBV5-1
CDR3 length: 14
clone size: NA
J gene: TRBJ1-1
CDR3 protein: CASTFGTGGTEAFF
CDR3 DNA: TGCGCCAGCACCTTCGGGACAGGAGGAACTGAAGCTTTCTTT

D gene: TRBD1
V gene: TRBV10-3
CDR3 length: 13
clone size: once
J gene: TRBJ1-5
CDR3 protein: CATGQGDNQPQHF
CDR3 DNA: TGTGCCACCGGACAGGGGGACAATCAGCCCCAGCATTTT

D gene: NA
V gene: TRBV5-6
CDR3 length: 15
clone size: NA
J gene: TRBJ2-5
CDR3 protein: CASSLGPGLQETQYF
CDR3 DNA: TGTGCCAGCAGCTTGGGACCGGGACTCCAAGAGACCCAGTACTTC

D gene: NA
V gene: TRBV2
CDR3 length: 13
clone size: NA
J gene: TRBJ1-2
CDR3 protein: CASSEAIRLGYTF
CDR3 DNA: TGTGCCAGCAGTGAAGCGATTCGACTCGGCTACACCTTC

D gene: NA
V gene: TRBV9
CDR3 length: 13
clone size: NA
J gene: TRBJ2-5
CDR3 protein: CASSGGFQETQYF
CDR3 DNA: TGTGCCAGCAGCGGTGGCTTCCAAGAGACCCAGTACTTC

D gene: NA
V gene: TRBV12-5
CDR3 length: 11
clone size: few
J gene: TRBJ1-1
CDR3 protein: CASGLSAGAFF
CDR3 DNA: TGTGCTAGTGGTTTGAGTGCAGGAGCTTTCTTT